This T cell receptor beta chain was captured in a study of shared clonotypes between healthy human individuals. The CDR3 length is 16 residues. Trimming pared 1 base from V and 0 bases from J, leaving 14 bases between. Germline V gene sequence: CDR1 SGHRS, CDR2 YFSETQ. Repertoires were generated with immunoSEQ multiplex PCR, while TCRdb's copy carries only in-frame clones and drops some. The table includes 2,100,000 or so clones, around 95% detected once. The clonotype comes from a man aged 18 to 30 in good health. The sequenced material came from naive CD4+ T cells sorted from blood. Subset reported: CD45RA+ positively selected. This chain joins TRBV5-1 and TRBJ2-7; D tentatively reads TRBD1 or TRBD2 (5 bases each). The DNA for the CDR3 is TGCGCCAGCAGCTTGTGGGACCGACGATACTCCTACGAGCAGTACTTC. It translates to CASSLWDRRYSYEQYF. The whole variable domain, filled in from reference TRBV5-1 and TRBJ2-7, reads KAGVTQTPRYLIKTRGQQVTLSCSPISGHRSVSWYQQTPGQGLQFLFEYFSETQRNKGNFPGRFSGRQFSNSRSEMNVSTLELGDSALYLCASSLWDRRYSYEQYFGPGTRLTVT.